This TCR beta chain was sequenced for a study of metastatic and nonmetastatic thyroid tumors. Via MiXCR, TCRdb re-called the PCR reads. The sample consists of roughly 14,000 clones, 20% to 30% of them appearing once. CDR3 length: 17 residues. The germline CDR1 and CDR2 sequences are DFQATT and SNEGSKA (reference sequence). V was pared by 6 bases and J by 0 bases, with 24 bases between. This clone was seen ten or more times. Nobody among the patients had been given any treatment before thyroid surgery. The source material was tumor tissue. This chain uses TRBV20-1 with TRBJ2-7, with D possibly matching TRBD1 (7 bases). This TCR came from a female donor with papillary thyroid cancer or a benign thyroid nodule (not recorded which). Some clones in this sample may be carry-over from other donors' samples. This CDR3 reads CSARGERVGILSYEQYF. In DNA, the CDR3 is TGCAGTGCCAGGGGGGAGAGGGTGGGGATCCTCTCCTACGAGCAGTACTTC.